This T cell receptor (beta chain) emerged from a study of T cell repertoires in cytomegalovirus infection. At the level of the study: Public TCR beta signatures marked donors with CMV infection and the matching HLA.

Study-wide results and caveats: CMV-specific TCR beta clonotypes restricted by HLA-C were the ones dominating the ex vivo response.

This clonotype was counted only a few times. Its matching antigen is unknown. The ends lost 2 bases at V and 3 bases at J; junction bases unmatched: 1. CDR1 and CDR2 from the germline V gene are GTSNPN and SVGIG (reference sequence). The CDR3 is 12 amino acids. Via MiXCR, TCRdb re-called the reads, giving one row per CDR3 protein. The repertoire holds 450,000 to 600,000 distinct CDR3 sequences, with 11% as singletons. The receptor comes from a human donor in good health (CMV status not recorded). Some clones in this sample may be carry-over from other donors' samples. V is TRBV30 and J is TRBJ2-7; 7 bases align to TRBD2. Sequencing was carried out using PBMCs. CDR3 protein: CAWSRGDYEQYF. The CDR3 DNA reads as TGTGCCTGGAGTCGGGGGGACTACGAGCAGTACTTC.